Presented here are 8 T cell receptor beta chains from one specimen sequenced in a study of blood T cell repertoires in COVID-19. The protocol was immunoSEQ multiplex PCR, while the TCRdb copy is restricted to in-frame clones and leaves out a portion. The sample has approximately 200,000 clones; roughly 80% are singletons. Sample: peripheral blood. The source is an older woman with acute or convalescent COVID-19.

The chain couples TRBV4-1 to TRBJ1-1; D gene uncertain. Trimming shortened V by 0 bases and J by 0 bases, and 8 bases separated the two germline ends. The germline V gene has CDR1 MGHRA and CDR2 YSYEKL. CDR3 length: 15 residues. The CDR3 region is CASSQESEVNTEAFF. The CDR3 DNA is TGCGCCAGCAGCCAAGAATCTGAGGTGAACACTGAAGCTTTCTTT.

This chain's CDR3 is CASSQDLFAQGDGGYTF. As DNA, the CDR3 is TGCGCCAGCAGCCAAGATCTTTTTGCACAAGGGGATGGTGGCTACACCTTC. The V and J genes are TRBV4-1 and TRBJ1-2; D is possibly TRBD1 (5 bases). CDR3 length: 17 residues. V was clipped by 0 bases and J by 7 bases, with 21 bases between them. From germline, CDR1 is MGHRA and CDR2 YSYEKL.

This chain joins TRBV28 and TRBJ1-1, with TRBD1 matching 9 bases. The length of the CDR3 is 13 residues. The ends lost 6 bases at V and 1 base at J; junction bases unmatched: 0. The germline CDR1 and CDR2 sequences are MDHEN and SYDVKM. In DNA, the CDR3 is TGTGCCAGCAGGGACAGGGGGAACACTGAAGCTTTCTTT. Its protein product is CASRDRGNTEAFF.

The J gene is TRBJ1-2, the V gene TRBV6-6; maybe TRBD1 (5 bases). The CDR3 is 15 amino acids. Between the trimmed V and J ends, which lost 6 bases and 4 bases, there was a span of 18 bases. Germline V lookup: CDR1 MNHNY, CDR2 SVGAGI (reference sequence). As DNA, the CDR3 is TGTGCCAGCAGCCACGTGAGGACAAGGACCTATGGCTACACCTTC. Amino acid sequence: CASSHVRTRTYGYTF.

The sample holds many counts of this clone. The CDR3 sequence: CASSPKHWTQLYGYTF. The CDR3 DNA is TGTGCCAGCAGCCCCAAACACTGGACTCAACTTTATGGCTACACCTTC. The rearrangement uses TRBV14 and TRBJ1-2; D is unresolved. The CDR3 totals 16 residues. V was shortened by 4 bases and J by 5 bases, with 20 bases between the two germline ends. Germline CDR1 is SGHDN and CDR2 is FVKESK.

The CDR3 sequence is CASSPLTGLRTDTQYF. CDR3 bases: TGTGCCAGCTCACCACTGACAGGTTTGAGGACAGATACGCAGTATTTT. The J gene is TRBJ2-3, the V gene TRBV18; tentative D call: TRBD1 (6 bases). The germline V gene has CDR1 KGHSH and CDR2 LQKENI. CDR3 length: 16 residues. Trimming removed 1 base from V and 3 bases from J, with 14 bases in between.

The V call is TRBV19, the J call TRBJ1-3; D ambiguous. Per the germline V gene, CDR1 is LNHDA and CDR2 is SQIVND (reference sequence). The ends were cut back, 1 base at V and 0 bases at J, with 7 bases in the middle. The CDR3 sequence is 15 residues long. CDR3 loop: CASSIGGISGNTIYF. In nucleotides, the CDR3 is TGTGCCAGTAGTATAGGCGGGATCTCTGGAAACACCATATATTTT.

This clone has a handful of counts. The chain uses TRBV7-3 and TRBJ1-2; D unresolved. Trimming left V 1 base short and J 6 bases short, with 9 bases between. Per germline, CDR1 SGHTA and CDR2 FQGTGA. This CDR3 is 13 amino acids long. As DNA, the CDR3 is TGTGCCAGCAGCTTAAATCATCGGGATGGCTACACCTTC. As protein: CASSLNHRDGYTF.